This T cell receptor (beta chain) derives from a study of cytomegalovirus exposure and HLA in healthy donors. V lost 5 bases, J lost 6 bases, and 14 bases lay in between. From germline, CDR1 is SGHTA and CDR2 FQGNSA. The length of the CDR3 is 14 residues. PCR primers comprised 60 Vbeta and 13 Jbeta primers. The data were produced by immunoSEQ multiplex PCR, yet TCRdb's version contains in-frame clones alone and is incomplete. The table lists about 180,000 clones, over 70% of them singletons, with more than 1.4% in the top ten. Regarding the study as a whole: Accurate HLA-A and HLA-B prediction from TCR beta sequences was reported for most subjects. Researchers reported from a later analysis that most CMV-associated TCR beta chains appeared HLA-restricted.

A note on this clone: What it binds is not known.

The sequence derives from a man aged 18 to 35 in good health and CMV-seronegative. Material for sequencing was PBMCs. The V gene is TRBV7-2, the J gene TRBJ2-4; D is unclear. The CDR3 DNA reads TGTGCCAGCAGCCGCGCGGAGATACGAAACATTCAGTACTTC. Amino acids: CASSRAEIRNIQYF.